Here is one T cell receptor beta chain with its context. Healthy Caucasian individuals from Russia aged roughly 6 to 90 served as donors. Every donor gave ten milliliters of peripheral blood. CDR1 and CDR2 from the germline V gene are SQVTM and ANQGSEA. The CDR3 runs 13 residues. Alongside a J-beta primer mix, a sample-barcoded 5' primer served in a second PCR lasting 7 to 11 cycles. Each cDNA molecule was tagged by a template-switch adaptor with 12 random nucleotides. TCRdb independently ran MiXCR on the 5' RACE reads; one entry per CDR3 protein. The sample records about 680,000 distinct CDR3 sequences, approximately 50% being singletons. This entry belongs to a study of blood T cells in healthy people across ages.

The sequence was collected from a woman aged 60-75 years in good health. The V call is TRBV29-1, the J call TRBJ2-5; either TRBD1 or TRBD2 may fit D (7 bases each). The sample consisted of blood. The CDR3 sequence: CTAGVGGRETQYF. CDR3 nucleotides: TGCACCGCGGGGGTAGGGGGCAGAGAGACCCAGTACTTC.